The 14 T cell receptor beta chains listed next were all sequenced from one sample in a study of blood T cell repertoires in COVID-19 (dated by TCRdb to 2020 to 2022). Library prep was done by the immunoSEQ multiplex PCR assay. The immuneACCESS repertoire file appears here via TCRdb, limited to in-frame rearrangements. These files lack a portion of the clones; in checked studies, under half of the deficit traces to unresolved V genes, and the cause of the others is not known. The sample records about 100,000 clones, 80% of which are singletons. The ten largest clones capture 12% of the sample. Sequenced: peripheral blood. These receptors all come from a woman aged 70 to 79 with acute or convalescent COVID-19.

The V and J genes are TRBV14 and TRBJ1-6, with 9 bases identical to TRBD1. Germline V gene lookup returns CDR1 SGHDN and CDR2 FVKESK. The CDR3 has 13 amino acids. After removal of 8 bases from V and 9 bases from J, the junction contained 5 bases not matched to a gene. The CDR3 loop reads CASQGQGTSPLHF. The CDR3 nucleotides are TGTGCCAGCCAGGGACAGGGAACTTCACCCCTCCACTTT.

This clone was observed a single time. V and J are TRBV6-2 or TRBV6-3 and TRBJ2-7, with TRBD1 matching 9 bases. In germline, CDR1 is MNHEY, CDR2 SVGEGT. V dropped 6 bases and J dropped 6; count of bases not matched to a gene: 9. The CDR3 totals 14 residues. CDR3 in amino acids: CASSSPGTGSEQYV. CDR3 in DNA: TGTGCCAGCAGCTCTCCCGGGACAGGGTCCGAGCAGTACGTC.

V usage is TRBV27 and J usage is TRBJ2-3; the match to TRBD2 covers 7 bases. This CDR3 spans 15 amino acids. CDR1 is MNHEY and CDR2 is SMNVEV in the germline V gene (reference sequence). After removal of 6 bases from V and 5 bases from J, the junction contained 11 bases not matched to a gene. In DNA, the CDR3 is TGTGCCAGCAGCCGAAGCGGGGTAGGAGGAGATACGCAGTATTTT. Its translation: CASSRSGVGGDTQYF.

With regard to this clone: The junction departs from germline at one end; a sequencing error may be responsible. This chain joins TRBV13 and TRBJ1-3, with D possibly being TRBD1 (5 bases). The CDR3 spans 15 residues. Germline lookup yields CDR1 PRHDT and CDR2 FYEKMQ (reference sequence). This CDR3 reads CASTLGTTSGNTIYF. The DNA of the CDR3 is TGTGCCAGCACCTTAGGGACTACCTCTGGAAACACCATATATTTT.

This clone was observed a single time. The genes are TRBV11-2 and TRBJ2-1; 8 nucleotides line up with TRBD2. This CDR3 region has 13 residues. The V and J ends lost 2 bases and 7 bases, in that order; junction bases with no gene match: 1. Germline V gene data show CDR1 as SGHAT and CDR2 as FQNNGV. CDR3 DNA sequence: TGTGCCAGCAGCTTATCGGGGGGGAATGAGCAGTTCTTC. This translates into CASSLSGGNEQFF.

The chain couples TRBV4-3 to TRBJ1-1, with 7 bases matching TRBD1. With V trimmed by 5 bases and J by 2 bases, 2 bases remained unmatched. Germline V lookup: CDR1 LGHNA, CDR2 YSLEER. This CDR3 has 13 amino acids. CDR3 DNA: TGCGCCAGCAGCGGGGACAGCAACACTGAAGCTTTCTTT. Its translation is CASSGDSNTEAFF.

This clone occurred many times. The chain is built from TRBV7-9 and TRBJ1-2, with 7 bases lining up with TRBD1. The junction had 14 bases not matched to a gene; V was cut back by 5 bases and J by 8 bases. Per germline, CDR1 SEHNR and CDR2 FQNEAQ (reference sequence). CDR3 length: 15 amino acids. DNA of the CDR3: TGTGCCAGCAGCCGTCTCTATGACAGGGTCGGGGGCTACACCTTC. It codes for CASSRLYDRVGGYTF.

This clone is a singleton in its sample. The gene calls are TRBV5-1 and TRBJ2-7; no clear D. The CDR3 loop spans 13 amino acids. The V gene lost 5 bases and the J gene lost 0 bases, with 9 bases spanning the gap. CDR1 SGHRS and CDR2 YFSETQ come from the germline V gene. The chain's CDR3 is CASSSVNSYEQYF. CDR3 coding DNA: TGCGCCAGCAGTTCAGTAAACTCCTACGAGCAGTACTTC. Complete variable domain (other parts from reference TRBV5-1 and TRBJ2-7): KAGVTQTPRYLIKTRGQQVTLSCSPISGHRSVSWYQQTPGQGLQFLFEYFSETQRNKGNFPGRFSGRQFSNSRSEMNVSTLELGDSALYLCASSSVNSYEQYFGPGTRLTVT.

The chain employs TRBV5-1 and TRBJ2-5; TRBD2 matches at 7 bases. This CDR3 is built from 13 residues. Trimming cost V 3 bases and J 3 bases; bases outside gene matches: 2. Germline lookup yields CDR1 SGHRS and CDR2 YFSETQ. CDR3 bases: TGCGCCAGCAGCTGGGGGACTAAAGAGACCCAGTACTTC. Amino acid sequence: CASSWGTKETQYF.

The rearrangement joins TRBV24-1 to TRBJ2-5; 8 bases map to TRBD1. The CDR3 spans 16 residues. CDR1 and CDR2 (germline): KGHDR, SFDVKD. V shed 4 bases and J 2 bases; nucleotides not matched to a gene: 8. The CDR3 DNA sequence: TGTGCCACCAGTGACACCATAGGACAGGGACAAGAGACCCAGTACTTC. Its protein is CATSDTIGQGQETQYF.

The chain has TRBV7-8 and TRBJ1-5; D is unclear. This CDR3 spans 14 amino acids. V gave up 1 base and J gave up 4 bases, with 8 bases separating them. CDR1 is SGHVS and CDR2 is FQNEAQ in the germline V gene. CDR3 sequence reads: CASSLVGPNQPQHF. In nucleotides, the CDR3 is TGTGCCAGCAGCTTAGTTGGGCCAAATCAGCCCCAGCATTTT.

J is TRBJ2-5 and V is TRBV29-1, with 8 bases fitting TRBD2. V lost 7 bases and J lost 9; bases outside the gene matches: 7. Germline CDR1 reads SQVTM; CDR2 reads ANQGSEA. There are 11 residues in the CDR3. The CDR3 bases are TGCAGCGGTACGTTAGCGGGGTCCCAGTACTTC. As protein: CSGTLAGSQYF. Full variable domain (rest looked up from reference TRBV29-1 and TRBJ2-5): SAVISQKPSRDICQRGTSLTIQCQVDSQVTMMFWYRQQPGQSLTLIATANQGSEATYESGFVIDKFPISRPNLTFSTLTVSNMSPEDSSIYLCSGTLAGSQYFGPGTRLLVL.

The chain carries TRBV6-5 and TRBJ2-3, with 7 nucleotides matching TRBD1. The V segment lost 10 bases and the J segment 0 bases; nucleotides outside the gene matches: 7. The CDR3 contains 14 residues. Germline lookup yields CDR1 MNHEY and CDR2 SVGAGI. CDR3 in amino acids: CAKTGITSTDTQYF. As DNA, the CDR3 is TGTGCCAAGACAGGGATTACTAGCACAGATACGCAGTATTTT.

The CDR3 DNA reads as TGTGCCAGCAGCGGCGGGAGCTCTGGGGCCAACGTCCTGACTTTC. The encoded protein is CASSGGSSGANVLTF. The chain carries TRBV9 and TRBJ2-6, with 7 bases lining up with TRBD2. In germline, CDR1 is SGDLS, CDR2 YYNGEE. The CDR3 extends over 15 amino acids. V trimming: 3 bases; J trimming: 0 bases; junction bases outside the gene matches: 0.